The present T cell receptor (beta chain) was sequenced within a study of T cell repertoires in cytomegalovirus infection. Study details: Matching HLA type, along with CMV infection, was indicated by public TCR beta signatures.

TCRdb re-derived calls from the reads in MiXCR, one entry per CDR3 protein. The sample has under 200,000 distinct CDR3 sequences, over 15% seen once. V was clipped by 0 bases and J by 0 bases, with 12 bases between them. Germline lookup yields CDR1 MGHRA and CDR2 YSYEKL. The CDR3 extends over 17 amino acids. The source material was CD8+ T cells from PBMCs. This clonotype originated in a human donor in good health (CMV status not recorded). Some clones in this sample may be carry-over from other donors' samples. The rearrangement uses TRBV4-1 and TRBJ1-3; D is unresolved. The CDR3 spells CASSQELRFSSGNTIYF. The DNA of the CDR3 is TGCGCCAGCAGCCAAGAATTGAGGTTCAGCTCTGGAAACACCATATATTTT.